Each of the 9 T cell receptor beta chains below was sequenced from the same sample in a study of T cell responses to AZD1222 COVID-19 vaccine (dated by TCRdb to 2020 to 2022). Library prep was done by the immunoSEQ multiplex PCR assay. TCRdb carries this immuneACCESS record with in-frame sequences only. Its versions omit some clonotypes, under half of them owing to an unresolved V gene in the studies checked, with the rest unexplained. This sample holds some 150,000 clones; approximately 93% were observed only once. Of the sample, about 3.9% falls within the top ten clones. Interpreted using the paper, the time point label stands for: baseline before first vaccination. Sequencing used peripheral blood, obtained on day 0 of AZD1222 vaccination. These receptors all come from an adult in good health.

This chain uses TRBV6-5 with TRBJ1-2; possible D gene TRBD1, 5 bases. The CDR3 runs to 14 residues. Per the germline V gene, CDR1 is MNHEY and CDR2 is SVGAGI. V was cut by 0 bases and J by 7 bases, with 12 bases left in between. The CDR3 region is CASSYSTQGAGYTF. The CDR3 coding sequence is TGTGCCAGCAGTTACTCGACCCAGGGCGCTGGCTACACCTTC.

The chain links TRBV4-1 to TRBJ1-5; D uncertain. CDR1 and CDR2 from the germline V gene are MGHRA and YSYEKL. The CDR3 consists of 16 residues. V shed 1 base and J shed 3 bases, with 13 bases lying between them. CDR3 in DNA: TGCGCCAGCAGCCAAGTAGTAATGGTCGTCAATCAGCCCCAGCATTTT. This translates into CASSQVVMVVNQPQHF.

The V and J genes are TRBV10-1 and TRBJ2-7; TRBD1 agrees at 7 bases. CDR1 WNHNN and CDR2 SYGVQD come from the germline V gene (reference sequence). The J segment lost 5 bases and the V segment lost 6 bases, leaving 16 bases of the junction unmatched. The CDR3 loop spans 16 amino acids. CDR3 in DNA: TGCGCCAGCAGCCGGAACCCCGACAGGGTAGTCGACGAGCAGTACTTC. Its protein product is CASSRNPDRVVDEQYF.

The V gene is TRBV16, the J gene TRBJ1-1, with 7 bases lining up with TRBD1. Germline values: CDR1 KGHSY, CDR2 FQNENV. V lost 1 base and J lost 3; bases outside the gene matches: 5. The CDR3 is 15 residues long. The CDR3 nucleotides read TGTGCCAGCAGCCAATTACCAGGGGGTCACACTGAAGCTTTCTTT. Translation gives CASSQLPGGHTEAFF.

The chain couples TRBV19 to TRBJ1-6; weak D call: TRBD1 (5 bases). V lost 7 bases, J lost 2 bases, and 21 bases lay in between. CDR3 length equals 18 residues. The germline CDR1 and CDR2 sequences are LNHDA and SQIVND (reference sequence). The CDR3 bases are TGTGCCAGTACCCCTTCCCGGAGGGGAAGGCCCTATAATTCACCCCTCCACTTT. Its translation: CASTPSRRGRPYNSPLHF.

The CDR3 bases are TGTGCCTGGATTTTCGGGAGAAGCCATCTATCTGGCTACACCTTC. It encodes CAWIFGRSHLSGYTF. The rearrangement uses TRBV30 and TRBJ1-2; D call uncertain. V was clipped by 4 bases and J by 7 bases, with 22 bases between them. Germline V gene sequence: CDR1 GTSNPN, CDR2 SVGIG (reference sequence). The CDR3 covers 15 residues.

On this clone itself: The junction and the germline gene differ at one end; a read error may be behind it. The chain carries TRBV6-1 and TRBJ2-5; perhaps TRBD1 as D (6 bases). Germline V gene lookup returns CDR1 MNHNS and CDR2 SASEGT. This CDR3 comprises 12 residues. Here the CDR3 DNA reads TGTGCCAGCAGGGAAGGGGGAGAGACCCAGTACTTC. This sequence encodes CASREGGETQYF.

This rearrangement joins TRBV19 to TRBJ1-6, with a possible D match to TRBD1 (5 bases). Germline V gene sequence: CDR1 LNHDA, CDR2 SQIVND (reference sequence). This CDR3 region has 17 residues. Trimming stripped 6 bases from V and 5 bases from J, with 20 bases between. CDR3 nucleotides: TGTGCCAGTAGACTCCAGGACGGGGGAATGGATAATTCACCCCTCCACTTT. This codes for CASRLQDGGMDNSPLHF.

V and J are TRBV15 and TRBJ1-4; 8 nucleotides match TRBD1. From germline, CDR1 is LNHNV and CDR2 YYDKDF (reference sequence). The CDR3 is 16 residues long. V lost 8 bases, J lost 7 bases, and 15 bases stayed unmatched. The DNA of the CDR3 is TGTGCCACCGACGCTATTCAGACAGGGGACAGTGAAAAACTGTTTTTT. Protein product: CATDAIQTGDSEKLFF.